The rows below give T cell receptor beta chains drawn from one sample of a study of shared clonotypes between healthy human individuals. Data came from immunoSEQ multiplex PCR; TCRdb stores just in-frame clones and leaves some out. The data show about 2,500,000 clones, over 85% seen once. The specimen sequenced was naive CD4+ T cells sorted from blood. These receptors all stem from a man aged 18 to 30 in good health. Each CDR3 is given with its conserved first and last residue. A D gene is named only where the DNA matches it firmly. The size of a clone is reported for some rows only, either as once, few or many, or as a class for expanded clones.

j_gene | d_gene | abundance | v_gene | CDR3nt | CDR3aa
TRBJ2-2 | . | . | TRBV6-5 | TGTGCCAGCAGTTCCGGGACTCGAGGAGGGGAGCTGTTTTTT | CASSSGTRGGELFF
TRBJ2-7 | . | once | TRBV2 | TGTGCCAGCAGTGGTGGCAGTCAAACCCAGTACTTC | CASSGGSQTQYF
TRBJ2-3 | TRBD2 | . | TRBV28 | TGTGCCAGCAGTTTATGGTTCGGGGGGAGCACAGATACGCAGTATTTT | CASSLWFGGSTDTQYF
TRBJ2-5 | . | . | TRBV5-8 | TGTGCCAGCAGCTTAAGGGGGACCGAGACCCAGTACTTC | CASSLRGTETQYF
TRBJ2-3 | TRBD2 | . | TRBV7-9 | TGTGCCAGCAGCTTAGCGAGGCAGCGGGGGGCAGATACGCAGTATTTT | CASSLARQRGADTQYF
TRBJ2-5 | TRBD1 | . | TRBV10-3 | TGTGCCATCACTCAGGGGGCTGGGGAGACCCAGTACTTC | CAITQGAGETQYF
TRBJ2-3 | TRBD1 | . | TRBV9 | TGTGCCAGCAGCGCGGACAGGGTCACAGATACGCAGTATTTT | CASSADRVTDTQYF
TRBJ2-7 | . | . | TRBV5-1 | TGCGCCAGCAGCTTCGCGGGGTTCTGGGACGAGCAGTACTTC | CASSFAGFWDEQYF
TRBJ2-7 | TRBD2 | . | TRBV4-2 | TGTGCCAGCAGCCAAGAGGGACTAGCGGGAGGGCAGTACTTC | CASSQEGLAGGQYF
TRBJ1-5 | TRBD1 | . | TRBV6-1 | TGTGCCAGCCGATACCGGGACAGGGTGTATCAGCCCCAGCATTTT | CASRYRDRVYQPQHF
TRBJ1-2 | . | . | TRBV9 | TGTGCCAGCAGCGCAAAGGTCGGGGAGCCGAATAACTATGGCTACACCTTC | CASSAKVGEPNNYGYTF
TRBJ2-6 | . | . | TRBV5-1 | TGCGCCAGCCTGCAGGGCCAGAGCTCTGGGGCCAACGTCCTGACTTTC | CASLQGQSSGANVLTF
TRBJ2-7 | . | . | TRBV6-5 | TGTGCCAGCAGTTTTTCCGACAGGTCCTACGAGCAGTACTTC | CASSFSDRSYEQYF
TRBJ2-5 | . | . | TRBV10-2 | TGCGCCAGCAGTGAGTCGAGGGGGGCGGGGACCCAGTACTTC | CASSESRGAGTQYF
TRBJ2-7 | . | . | TRBV18 | TGTGCCAGCTCACCCCGGGGCGCAAGTATCGAGCAGTACTTC | CASSPRGASIEQYF
TRBJ1-1 | . | . | TRBV6-5 | TGTGCCAGCAGTCCCGAACCCTTGAACACTGAAGCTTTCTTT | CASSPEPLNTEAFF
TRBJ2-7 | . | . | TRBV30 | TGTGCCTGGAACAAGGGAGACAGGAGCTTCTACGAGCAGTACTTC | CAWNKGDRSFYEQYF
TRBJ1-2 | . | . | TRBV18 | TGTGCCAGCTCACCACCTAATAGGGCCTTAGTGGATGGCTACACCTTC | CASSPPNRALVDGYTF
TRBJ2-7 | . | . | TRBV11-3 | TGTGCCAGCAGCTTAGCAGGGAAGTACGACGAGCAGTACTTC | CASSLAGKYDEQYF
TRBJ1-4 | . | . | TRBV30 | TGTGCCTGGAGGAAAGGGGTCGCAACTAATGAAAAACTGTTTTTT | CAWRKGVATNEKLFF
TRBJ2-5 | . | . | TRBV5-4 | TGTGCCAGCAGCTTGGCGGCTAGCATTGGGTTGGAGACCCAGTACTTC | CASSLAASIGLETQYF
TRBJ2-3 | TRBD2 | . | TRBV19 | TGTGCCAGTAAATCAGGGAGACTAGCGGCCACAGATACGCAGTATTTT | CASKSGRLAATDTQYF
TRBJ2-5 | TRBD2 | . | TRBV5-4 | TGTGCCAGCAGCTTGGGGGGACTAGCGGGAGCCCAAGAGACCCAGTACTTC | CASSLGGLAGAQETQYF
TRBJ2-7 | TRBD2 | . | TRBV6-6 | TGTGCCAGCAGTCTAGGGACTAGCGGGGACGAGCAGTACTTC | CASSLGTSGDEQYF
TRBJ1-2 | . | . | TRBV27 | TGTGCCAGCAGTCACGGGGGTGGCTACACCTTC | CASSHGGGYTF
TRBJ2-3 | TRBD2 | . | TRBV7-3 | TGTGCCAGCAGCTCTCCTAGCGGGGGCACAGATACGCAGTATTTT | CASSSPSGGTDTQYF
TRBJ1-5 | . | once | TRBV5-1 | TGCGCCAGCAGCCGCGAGGGATCTAATCAGCCCCAGCATTTT | CASSREGSNQPQHF
TRBJ2-7 | TRBD1 | . | TRBV7-2 | TGTGCCAGCAGCTCGCTGGGACAGGGTCGCGAGCAGTACTTC | CASSSLGQGREQYF
TRBJ1-2 | . | . | TRBV18 | TGTGCCAGCTCACCGGACCGGGGTTATGGCTACACCTTC | CASSPDRGYGYTF
TRBJ2-2 | . | . | TRBV18 | TGTGCCAGCTCACCGGACAGAATAACGAACACCGGGGAGCTGTTTTTT | CASSPDRITNTGELFF
TRBJ1-4 | TRBD1 | . | TRBV11-2 | TGTGCCAGCAGCCAACAGGGGAATGAAAAACTGTTTTTT | CASSQQGNEKLFF